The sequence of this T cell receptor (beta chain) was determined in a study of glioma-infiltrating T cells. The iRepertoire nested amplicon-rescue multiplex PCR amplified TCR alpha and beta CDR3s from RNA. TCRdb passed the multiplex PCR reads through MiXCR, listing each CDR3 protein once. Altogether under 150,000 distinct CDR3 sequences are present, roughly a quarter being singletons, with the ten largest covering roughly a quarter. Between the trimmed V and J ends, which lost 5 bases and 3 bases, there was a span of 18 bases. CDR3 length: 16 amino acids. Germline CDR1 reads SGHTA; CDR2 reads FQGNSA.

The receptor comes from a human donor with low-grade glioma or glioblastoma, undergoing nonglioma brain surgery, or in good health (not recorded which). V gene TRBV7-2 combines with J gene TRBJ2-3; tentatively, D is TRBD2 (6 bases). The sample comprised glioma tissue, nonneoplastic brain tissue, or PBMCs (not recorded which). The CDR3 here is CASSPVRDSLTDTQYF. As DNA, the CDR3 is TGTGCCAGCAGCCCCGTCCGGGACTCCCTGACAGATACGCAGTATTTT.